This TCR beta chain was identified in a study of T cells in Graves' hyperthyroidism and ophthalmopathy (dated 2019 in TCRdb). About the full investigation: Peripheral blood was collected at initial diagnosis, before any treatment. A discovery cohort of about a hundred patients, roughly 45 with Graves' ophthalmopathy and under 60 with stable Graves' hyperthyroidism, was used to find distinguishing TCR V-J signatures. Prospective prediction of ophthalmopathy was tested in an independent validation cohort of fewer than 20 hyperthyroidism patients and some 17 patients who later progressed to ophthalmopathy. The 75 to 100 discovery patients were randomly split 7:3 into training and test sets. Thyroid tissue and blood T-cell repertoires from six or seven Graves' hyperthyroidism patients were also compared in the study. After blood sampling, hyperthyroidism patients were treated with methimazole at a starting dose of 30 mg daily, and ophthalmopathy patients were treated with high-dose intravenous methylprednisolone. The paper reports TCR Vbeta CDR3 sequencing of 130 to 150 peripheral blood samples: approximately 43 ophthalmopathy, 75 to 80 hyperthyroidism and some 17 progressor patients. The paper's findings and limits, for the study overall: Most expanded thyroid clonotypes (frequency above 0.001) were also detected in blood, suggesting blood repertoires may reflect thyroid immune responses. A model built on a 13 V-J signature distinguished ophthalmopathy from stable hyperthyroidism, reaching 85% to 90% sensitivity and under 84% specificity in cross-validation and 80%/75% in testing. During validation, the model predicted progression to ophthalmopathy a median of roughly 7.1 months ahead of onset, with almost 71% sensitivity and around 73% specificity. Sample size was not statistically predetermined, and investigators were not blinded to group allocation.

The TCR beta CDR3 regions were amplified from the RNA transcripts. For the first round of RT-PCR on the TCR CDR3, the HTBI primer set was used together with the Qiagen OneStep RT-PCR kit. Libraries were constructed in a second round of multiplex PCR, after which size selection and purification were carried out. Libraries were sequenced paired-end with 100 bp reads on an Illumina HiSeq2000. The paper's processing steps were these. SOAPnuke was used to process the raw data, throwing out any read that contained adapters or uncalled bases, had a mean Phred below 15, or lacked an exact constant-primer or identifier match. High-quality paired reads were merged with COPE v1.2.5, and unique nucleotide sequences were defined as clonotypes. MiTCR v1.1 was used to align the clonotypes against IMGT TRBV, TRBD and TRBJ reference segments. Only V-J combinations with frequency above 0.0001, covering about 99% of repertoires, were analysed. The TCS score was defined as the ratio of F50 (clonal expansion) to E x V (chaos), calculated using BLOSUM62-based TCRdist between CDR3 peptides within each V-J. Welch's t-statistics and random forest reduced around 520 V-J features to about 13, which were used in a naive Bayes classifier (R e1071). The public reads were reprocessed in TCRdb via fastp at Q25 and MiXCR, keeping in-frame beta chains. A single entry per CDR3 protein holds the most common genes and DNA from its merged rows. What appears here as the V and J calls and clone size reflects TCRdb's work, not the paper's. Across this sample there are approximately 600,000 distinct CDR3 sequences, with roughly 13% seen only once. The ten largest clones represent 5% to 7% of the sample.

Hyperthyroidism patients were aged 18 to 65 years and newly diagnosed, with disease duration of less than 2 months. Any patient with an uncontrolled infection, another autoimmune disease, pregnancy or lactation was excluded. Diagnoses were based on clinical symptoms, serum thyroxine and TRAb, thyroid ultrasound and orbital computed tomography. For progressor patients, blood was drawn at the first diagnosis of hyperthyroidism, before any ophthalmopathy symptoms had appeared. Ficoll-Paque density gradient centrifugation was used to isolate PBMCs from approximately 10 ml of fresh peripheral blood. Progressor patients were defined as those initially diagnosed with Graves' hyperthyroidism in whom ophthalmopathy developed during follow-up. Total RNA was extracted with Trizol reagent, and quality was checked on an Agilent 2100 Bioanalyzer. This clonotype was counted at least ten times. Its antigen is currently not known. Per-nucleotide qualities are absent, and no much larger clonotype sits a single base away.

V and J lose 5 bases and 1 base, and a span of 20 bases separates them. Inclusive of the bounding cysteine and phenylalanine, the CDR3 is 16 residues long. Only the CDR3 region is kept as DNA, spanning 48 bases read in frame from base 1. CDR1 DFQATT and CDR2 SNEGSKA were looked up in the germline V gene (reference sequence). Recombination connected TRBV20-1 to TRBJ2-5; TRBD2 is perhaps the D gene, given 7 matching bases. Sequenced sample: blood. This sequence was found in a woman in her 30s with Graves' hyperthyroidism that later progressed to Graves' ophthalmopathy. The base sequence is TGCAGTGCTGGGGGAGAAAACAGGGAGGGCCAAGAGACCCAGTACTTC. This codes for CSAGGENREGQETQYF.